Shown below are 29 T cell receptor beta chains from a single sample sequenced in a study of a mutant IDH1 vaccine in newly diagnosed glioma. Antigens of these TCRs are unknown. Time point here: week 23, last vaccination. A single vaccine dose contained 300 ug of mutant IDH1 20-mer peptide, and topical imiquimod was used with it. TCRdb's copy holds only in-frame clones and misses some; the assay was immunoSEQ multiplex PCR. Here the sample spans almost 85,000 clones, roughly 85% being singletons. Material: PBMCs, obtained from a glioma patient whose treatment included an IDH1 peptide vaccine. The origin of the receptors is a man aged 30-40 years with glioma. Some clones in this sample may be carry-over from other donors' samples.

This clone was seen once. V usage is TRBV9 and J usage is TRBJ1-4, with 7 bases fitting TRBD1. This CDR3 contains 14 residues. The germline V gene encodes CDR1 SGDLS and CDR2 YYNGEE. V dropped 3 bases and J dropped 6; count of bases not matched to a gene: 5. CDR3 amino acids: CASSDDRDDEKLFF. CDR3 coding DNA: TGTGCCAGCAGCGATGACAGGGATGATGAAAAACTGTTTTTT.

This clone was seen a handful of times. The chain recombines TRBV19 with TRBJ2-3; 8 bases are a match to TRBD1. This CDR3 has 14 amino acids. Looked up from germline, CDR1 is LNHDA and CDR2 is SQIVND (reference sequence). Germline trimming cut 7 bases from V and 1 base from J; bases unmatched to any gene: 4. The CDR3 nucleotides read TGTGCCAGTAATAACAGGGGGGGCACAGATACGCAGTATTTT. Translated: CASNNRGGTDTQYF.

The gene calls are TRBV20-1 and TRBJ1-3; the D is unclear. V lost 7 bases to trimming and J lost 0 bases, with 4 bases between them. CDR1 DFQATT and CDR2 SNEGSKA come from the germline V gene (reference sequence). The CDR3 sequence is 11 residues long. The CDR3 is CSGSSGNTIYF. CDR3 in DNA: TGCAGTGGTAGCTCTGGAAACACCATATATTTT.

The chain is built from TRBV7-9 and TRBJ2-5; 8 nucleotides line up with TRBD1. From germline, CDR1 is SEHNR and CDR2 FQNEAQ (reference sequence). This CDR3 region has 14 residues. J gave up 2 bases and V 5 bases, and 4 bases lay outside the gene matches. The chain's CDR3 is CASSLTGVQETQYF. In nucleotides, the CDR3 is TGTGCCAGCAGCCTGACAGGGGTACAAGAGACCCAGTACTTC.

This chain links TRBV7-9 with TRBJ2-1; D unresolved. The CDR3 contains 15 residues. Germline CDR1 SEHNR, CDR2 FQNEAQ (reference sequence). The V and J ends lost 3 bases and 1 base respectively, with 10 bases between them. The CDR3 coding sequence is TGTGCCAGCAGCTTTAGCTACGCATCCTACAATGAGCAGTTCTTC. Translation: CASSFSYASYNEQFF.

For the CDR3, the DNA is TGTGCCAGCAGGGACAGTTTCCAGAACACTGAAGCTTTCTTT. Translation gives CASRDSFQNTEAFF. J is TRBJ1-1 and V is TRBV6-1; D might be TRBD1 (6 bases). CDR1 and CDR2 from the germline V gene are MNHNS and SASEGT. The CDR3 is made up of 14 amino acids. V was trimmed by 6 bases and J by 1 base, leaving 12 bases between them.

The chain recombines TRBV4-3 with TRBJ1-6; perhaps TRBD1 as D (5 bases). CDR1 LGHNA and CDR2 YSLEER come from the germline V gene. This CDR3 has 18 residues. V lost 1 base, J lost 7 bases, and 20 bases lay in between. The CDR3 region has the DNA TGCGCCAGCAGCCAAGTCCCGTGGGGGGAACACCCAAATTCACCCCTCCACTTT. As protein: CASSQVPWGEHPNSPLHF.

The chain combines TRBV18 with TRBJ2-5; TRBD2 matches 8 bases. The V gene end was trimmed by 1 base and the J gene end by 4 bases; junction bases not matched to a gene: 8. Germline CDR1 is KGHSH and CDR2 is LQKENI. The CDR3 has 16 amino acids. The CDR3 reads CASSPLRTSYGETQYF. CDR3 in DNA: TGTGCCAGCTCACCACTACGGACTAGCTACGGAGAGACCCAGTACTTC. The variable domain in full, with the rest retrieved from reference TRBV18 and TRBJ2-5, is NAGVMQNPRHLVRRRGQEARLRCSPMKGHSHVYWYRQLPEEGLKFMVYLQKENIIDESGMPKERFSAEFPKEGPSILRIQQVVRGDSAAYFCASSPLRTSYGETQYFGPGTRLLVL.

The chain is built from TRBV7-2 and TRBJ2-3; 8 nucleotides line up with TRBD2. Per germline, CDR1 SGHTA and CDR2 FQGNSA. This CDR3 is built from 14 residues. Trimming cost V 3 bases and J 8 bases; bases outside gene matches: 7. The CDR3 coding sequence is TGTGCCAGCAGCTTCCGTACTAGCGGTGGTACGCAGTATTTT. Amino acids: CASSFRTSGGTQYF.

The CDR3 here is CSAPRAYEQYF. CDR3 bases: TGCAGTGCCCCGAGGGCCTACGAGCAGTACTTC. The chain carries TRBV20-1 and TRBJ2-7; a weak D match, TRBD2 (5 bases). Germline assignment: CDR1 DFQATT and CDR2 SNEGSKA (reference sequence). The CDR3 consists of 11 residues. V lost 6 bases, J lost 2 bases, and 8 bases lay in between.

The gene calls are TRBV10-2 and TRBJ2-7; 7 nucleotides agree with TRBD2. The CDR3 runs 13 residues. Germline CDR1 is WSHSY and CDR2 is SAAADI. The trim removed 10 bases at V and 4 bases at J, leaving 10 bases unmatched. The CDR3 spells CATSRTSAYEQYF. CDR3 nucleotide sequence: TGCGCCACCTCCCGAACTAGCGCGTACGAGCAGTACTTC.

The chain combines TRBV11-2 with TRBJ2-7, with D uncertain. Germline CDR1 reads SGHAT; CDR2 reads FQNNGV. Between the trimmed V and J ends, which lost 0 bases and 2 bases, there was a span of 8 bases. CDR3 size: 14 residues. The CDR3 region is CASSLDGFAYEQYF. The DNA for the CDR3 is TGTGCCAGCAGCTTAGACGGGTTCGCCTACGAGCAGTACTTC.

The chain is built from TRBV11-2 and TRBJ2-5, with TRBD2 matching 11 bases. The CDR3 contains 16 residues. The trim removed 6 bases at V and 9 bases at J, leaving 15 bases unmatched. Germline V lookup: CDR1 SGHAT, CDR2 FQNNGV. The CDR3 loop is CASRKGLAGGPDAQYF. The CDR3 DNA reads as TGTGCCAGCAGAAAAGGTCTAGCGGGGGGCCCTGATGCCCAGTACTTC.

The rearrangement links TRBV5-5 to TRBJ1-6; D call uncertain. Trimming removed 2 bases at V and 2 bases at J, with 11 bases between. The CDR3 runs 16 residues. CDR1 SGHKS and CDR2 YYEKEE come from the germline V gene (reference sequence). CDR3 sequence (DNA): TGTGCCAGCAGCTTAGATTCCCCAGCCTATAATTCACCCCTCCACTTT. This codes for CASSLDSPAYNSPLHF.

This chain uses TRBV27 with TRBJ1-2; D is unclear. CDR1 is MNHEY, CDR2 SMNVEV, per germline (reference sequence). This CDR3 has 15 residues. V was trimmed by 2 bases and J by 8 bases, leaving 18 bases between them. In DNA, the CDR3 is TGTGCCAGCAGTTTAGTAGGGAACCCTCTCGGGGGCTACACCTTC. This encodes CASSLVGNPLGGYTF.

The chain carries TRBV10-2 and TRBJ2-1; maybe TRBD2 (5 bases). V was cut by 6 bases and J by 0 bases, with 12 bases left in between. The CDR3 is 15 residues long. CDR1 is WSHSY, CDR2 SAAADI, per germline. CDR3 coding DNA: TGCGCCAGCAGCCCCGGGGTGGGCTCCTACAATGAGCAGTTCTTC. Its protein product is CASSPGVGSYNEQFF.

The chain uses TRBV10-3 and TRBJ1-2, with TRBD1 identical over 7 bases. Germline assignment: CDR1 ENHRY and CDR2 SYGVKD. The junction had 4 bases not matched to a gene; V was cut back by 4 bases and J by 2 bases. This CDR3 spans 14 amino acids. The CDR3 DNA follows: TGTGCCATCAGTGGGTCGACAGGGAACTATGGCTACACCTTC. Translating gives CAISGSTGNYGYTF.

The chain uses TRBV27 and TRBJ2-3, with TRBD2 matching over 11 bases. The CDR3 covers 15 residues. From germline, CDR1 is MNHEY and CDR2 SMNVEV (reference sequence). J lost 7 bases, V lost 8 bases, and 11 bases had no gene match. CDR3 bases: TGTGCCAGCGGCTCTCTAGCGGGAGGTGCGTATACGCAGTATTTT. It encodes CASGSLAGGAYTQYF.

The chain joins TRBV4-2 to TRBJ2-7; 9 bases are shared with TRBD2. The germline CDR1 and CDR2 sequences are LGHNA and YNFKEQ. The CDR3 is 15 residues long. Germline trimming cut 2 bases from V and 0 bases from J; bases unmatched to any gene: 2. CDR3 protein: CASSQLSGSSYEQYF. Here the CDR3 DNA reads TGTGCCAGCAGCCAACTTAGCGGGAGCTCCTACGAGCAGTACTTC.

This clone appeared a few times. V gene TRBV2 combines with J gene TRBJ2-1; D not resolved. V lost 9 bases and J lost 8, with 14 bases in between. This CDR3 is 12 amino acids long. CDR1 and CDR2 (germline): SNHLY, FYNNEI. Here the CDR3 reads CASRAPQDEQFF. DNA for the CDR3: TGTGCCAGTCGGGCCCCCCAGGATGAGCAGTTCTTC. Full variable domain (missing parts from reference TRBV2 and TRBJ2-1): EPEVTQTPSHQVTQMGQEVILRCVPISNHLYFYWYRQILGQKVEFLVSFYNNEISEKSEIFDDQFSVERPDGSNFTLKIRSTKLEDSAMYFCASRAPQDEQFFGPGTRLTVL.

This chain connects TRBV10-1 to TRBJ2-1; 11 bases are shared with TRBD2. The CDR3 covers 14 residues. Germline V gene data show CDR1 as WNHNN and CDR2 as SYGVQD (reference sequence). The V and J ends lost 6 bases and 7 bases, in that order; junction bases with no gene match: 5. CDR3 region: CASSVSGGANEQFF. The CDR3 DNA follows: TGCGCCAGCAGCGTTAGCGGGGGGGCTAATGAGCAGTTCTTC.

This chain uses TRBV2 with TRBJ1-6; no firm D call. This CDR3 is 13 amino acids long. V lost 8 bases and J lost 8, with 13 bases in between. The V gene's germline CDR1 is SNHLY and CDR2 FYNNEI. Here the CDR3 reads CASASQTDSPLHF. CDR3 DNA sequence: TGTGCCAGCGCTTCCCAGACGGATTCACCCCTCCACTTT.

The rearrangement uses TRBV10-3 and TRBJ2-7; 11 bases agree with TRBD1. The CDR3 runs to 16 residues. In germline, CDR1 is ENHRY, CDR2 SYGVKD. V was pared by 3 bases and J by 4 bases, with 8 bases of the junction left unmatched. CDR3 sequence: CAISDQPGQGGYEQYF. As DNA, the CDR3 is TGTGCCATCAGTGACCAACCGGGACAGGGGGGTTACGAGCAGTACTTC.

The chain couples TRBV5-1 to TRBJ2-5, with 9 bases that match TRBD1. The CDR3 is 15 amino acids. V was clipped by 0 bases and J by 5 bases; unmatched bases: 5. CDR1 SGHRS and CDR2 YFSETQ come from the germline V gene. CDR3 sequence: CASSLAGQGGETQYF. As DNA, the CDR3 is TGCGCCAGCAGCTTGGCGGGACAGGGCGGGGAGACCCAGTACTTC.

The rearrangement uses TRBV5-1 and TRBJ2-1; D gene ambiguous. The CDR3 consists of 15 residues. V lost 1 base and J lost 7, with 15 bases in between. Germline CDR1 SGHRS, CDR2 YFSETQ. The CDR3 DNA follows: TGCGCCAGCAGCTTGTCCCTCCAATTGGGGAATGAGCAGTTCTTC. This gives the protein CASSLSLQLGNEQFF. Full variable domain (rest looked up from reference TRBV5-1 and TRBJ2-1): KAGVTQTPRYLIKTRGQQVTLSCSPISGHRSVSWYQQTPGQGLQFLFEYFSETQRNKGNFPGRFSGRQFSNSRSEMNVSTLELGDSALYLCASSLSLQLGNEQFFGPGTRLTVL.

V gene TRBV2 combines with J gene TRBJ1-3; a possible D gene is TRBD1 (5 bases). The CDR3 runs 15 residues. The germline V and J ends were trimmed by 8 bases and 0 bases, with 14 bases remaining between them. Germline values: CDR1 SNHLY, CDR2 FYNNEI. The CDR3 loop reads CASEGDGHSGNTIYF. CDR3 in DNA: TGTGCCAGCGAGGGAGACGGACACTCTGGAAACACCATATATTTT.

CDR3 in amino acids: CAWSLQYGYTF. The DNA for the CDR3 is TGTGCCTGGAGTTTACAATATGGCTACACCTTC. The rearrangement uses TRBV30 and TRBJ1-2; D gene uncertain. This CDR3 region has 11 residues. The V end lost 2 bases, the J end lost 5 bases, and 6 bases lay between the germline ends. Germline V gene sequence: CDR1 GTSNPN, CDR2 SVGIG (reference sequence).

This chain uses TRBV7-9 with TRBJ1-2; D call uncertain. This CDR3 region has 9 residues. CDR1 is SEHNR and CDR2 is FQNEAQ in the germline V gene (reference sequence). Trimming took off 5 bases at V and 13 bases at J, with 8 bases between the two ends. The CDR3 nucleotides read TGTGCCAGCAGCCAAATTCTCACCTTC. Translated, it gives CASSQILTF.

This rearrangement joins TRBV5-4 to TRBJ2-1; 7 bases map to TRBD1. The V segment lost 7 bases and the J segment 1 base; nucleotides outside the gene matches: 8. The CDR3 runs to 15 residues. CDR1 is SGHNT and CDR2 is YYREEE in the germline V gene (reference sequence). In DNA, the CDR3 is TGTGCCAGCGGAGCCAACAGGGGTTCCTACAATGAGCAGTTCTTC. The encoded protein is CASGANRGSYNEQFF. Together with reference TRBV5-4 and TRBJ2-1, the CDR3 gives the full variable domain: ETGVTQSPTHLIKTRGQQVTLRCSSQSGHNTVSWYQQALGQGPQFIFQYYREEENGRGNFPPRFSGLQFPNYSSELNVNALELDDSALYLCASGANRGSYNEQFFGPGTRLTVL.